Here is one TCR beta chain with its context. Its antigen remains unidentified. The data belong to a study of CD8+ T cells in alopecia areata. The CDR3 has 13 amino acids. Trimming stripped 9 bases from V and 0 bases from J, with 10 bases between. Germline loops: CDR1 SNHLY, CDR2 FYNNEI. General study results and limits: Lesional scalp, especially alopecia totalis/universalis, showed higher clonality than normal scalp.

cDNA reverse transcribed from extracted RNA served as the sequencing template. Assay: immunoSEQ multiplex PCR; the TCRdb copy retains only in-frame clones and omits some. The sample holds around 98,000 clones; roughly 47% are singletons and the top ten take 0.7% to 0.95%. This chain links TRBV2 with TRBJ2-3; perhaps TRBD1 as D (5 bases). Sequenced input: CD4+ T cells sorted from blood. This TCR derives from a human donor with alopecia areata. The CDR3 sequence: CARGHPSTDTQYF. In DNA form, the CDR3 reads TGTGCCAGAGGACACCCTAGCACAGATACGCAGTATTTT.